This entry lists 32 T cell receptor beta chains sequenced from one sample in a study of post-analysis software for immune sequencing data (dated by TCRdb to about 2015). Overall study results and their limits: Significantly higher frequencies in patients than in controls were found for several TRBV segments, including TRBV5-6, TRBV5-1 and TRBV20-1.

These TCRs' antigens remain unknown. Receptor amplification or capture employed PCR. TCRdb shows the sequencer as Illumina HiSeq 2500. To reduce PCR and sequencing biases, unique molecular identifiers were incorporated into the TCR beta cDNA libraries. The public reads were reprocessed in TCRdb via fastp at Q25 and MiXCR, keeping in-frame beta chains. When rows share a CDR3 protein, they turn into one entry using the most common DNA and genes. The sample data list hundreds of thousands of distinct CDR3 sequences, and approximately 59% of these were observed just once. About 11% of the sample comes from the top ten. The specimen sequenced was blood. These TCRs come from a girl between 2 and 10 years old with multiple sclerosis.

The rearrangement links TRBV5-5 to TRBJ2-5; 9 bases line up with TRBD1. Losses at the gene ends were 2 bases for V and 2 bases for J; bases not matched to a gene: 7. The CDR3 covers 16 residues. Germline lookup yields CDR1 SGHKS and CDR2 YYEKEE (reference sequence). The CDR3 bases are TGTGCCAGCAGCTTAGCCCCGGGGACAGGGCAAGAGACCCAGTACTTC. This encodes CASSLAPGTGQETQYF.

This sequence joins TRBV12-5 and TRBJ2-2, with 9 positions matching TRBD1. Germline V lookup: CDR1 LGHNT, CDR2 FRNRAP. Losses at the gene ends were 2 bases for V and 4 bases for J; bases not matched to a gene: 5. There are 16 residues in the CDR3. In DNA form, the CDR3 reads TGTGCTAGTGGTTTGTACCGGGACAGGGCCACCGGGGAGCTGTTTTTT. This sequence encodes CASGLYRDRATGELFF.

Remarks on this clonotype: A junction boundary mismatches the germline segment, possibly from a read error. The chain carries TRBV7-2 and TRBJ2-1; TRBD2 might be the D (6 bases). This CDR3 contains 16 residues. Germline V CDR1 and CDR2: SGHTA, FQGNSA. Here the CDR3 DNA reads TGTGCCAGCAGCTTATCAGCGGGCAGCTCCTACAATGGGCAGTTCTTC. It yields the protein CASSLSAGSSYNGQFF.

This clonotype has a single count. V gene TRBV2 combines with J gene TRBJ2-7; a possible D gene is TRBD1 (5 bases). The V gene's germline CDR1 is SNHLY and CDR2 FYNNEI. This CDR3 comprises 13 residues. V lost 2 bases and J lost 2, with 7 bases in between. CDR3 coding DNA: TGTGCCAGCAGTGAAAAGGGGACCTACGAGCAGTACTTC. This codes for CASSEKGTYEQYF.

J is TRBJ2-1 and V is TRBV2; 11 bases match TRBD2. CDR1 is SNHLY, CDR2 FYNNEI, per germline. The CDR3 extends over 16 amino acids. Unmatched junction bases numbered 8, after V lost 3 bases and J lost 7 bases. The CDR3 region is CASSESSGRAWNEQFF. In DNA form, the CDR3 reads TGTGCCAGCAGTGAGAGTAGCGGGAGGGCATGGAATGAGCAGTTCTTC.

The chain links TRBV7-9 to TRBJ2-3; 12 bases agree with TRBD2. CDR3 length equals 15 residues. Trimming cost V 5 bases and J 4 bases; bases outside gene matches: 4. Germline-derived CDR1 and CDR2 are SEHNR and FQNEAQ (reference sequence). CDR3 in DNA: TGTGCCAGCAGCGTGGGGACTAGCGGGCCAGATACGCAGTATTTT. Its translation is CASSVGTSGPDTQYF.

The rearrangement uses TRBV7-2 and TRBJ2-1, with TRBD2 matching over 7 bases. After removal of 2 bases from V and 10 bases from J, the junction contained 17 bases not matched to a gene. The CDR3 loop spans 17 amino acids. Germline assignment: CDR1 SGHTA and CDR2 FQGNSA. The CDR3 DNA sequence: TGTGCCAGCAGCTTAACCGAGCGGGGATGGAACGTACGAGAGCAGTTCTTC. This translates into CASSLTERGWNVREQFF.

This clonotype was counted a single time. The J gene is TRBJ1-2, the V gene TRBV10-3; D gene unclear. Trimming shortened V by 5 bases and J by 7 bases, and 17 bases separated the two germline ends. The CDR3 has 14 residues. Germline-derived CDR1 and CDR2 are ENHRY and SYGVKD. CDR3 sequence reads: CAISYQGSRGGYTF. CDR3 coding DNA: TGTGCCATCAGTTATCAAGGGTCGCGCGGTGGCTACACCTTC.

V gene TRBV18 combines with J gene TRBJ2-1; 9 bases fit TRBD1. J was trimmed by 5 bases and V by 3 bases; bases with no gene match: 5. Looked up from germline, CDR1 is KGHSH and CDR2 is LQKENI. This CDR3 has 15 amino acids. The CDR3 DNA reads as TGTGCCAGCTCACCTGCGGACAGGGGCCACAATGAGCAGTTCTTC. Protein: CASSPADRGHNEQFF.

The chain is built from TRBV10-3 and TRBJ1-2, with a weak D call TRBD1 (5 bases). Deletions cut 6 bases from V and 6 bases from J, with 23 bases between. Germline assignment: CDR1 ENHRY and CDR2 SYGVKD. The CDR3 contains 16 residues. The CDR3 DNA reads as TGTGCCATCAGCCTTACCGATATAGGGGCGACCCATGGCTACACCTTC. Encoded protein: CAISLTDIGATHGYTF.

J is TRBJ1-5 and V is TRBV6-6, with D perhaps matching TRBD1 (6 bases). Trimming shortened V by 4 bases and J by 3 bases, and 19 bases separated the two germline ends. In germline, CDR1 is MNHNY, CDR2 SVGAGI (reference sequence). The CDR3 is made up of 17 amino acids. CDR3 in DNA: TGTGCCAGCAGTTTTTCGCGCACAGGGATTTACAATCAGCCCCAGCATTTT. Translation gives CASSFSRTGIYNQPQHF.

This chain uses TRBV5-5 with TRBJ2-5; D is perhaps TRBD2 (6 bases). The CDR3 has 14 residues. Germline CDR1 and CDR2: SGHKS and YYEKEE (reference sequence). Trimming shortened V by 4 bases and J by 4 bases, and 14 bases separated the two germline ends. The CDR3 coding sequence is TGTGCCAGCAGCCCATCTGGGGGGTTAGAGACCCAGTACTTC. This translates into CASSPSGGLETQYF. The full variable domain, completed using reference TRBV5-5 and TRBJ2-5, is DAGVTQSPTHLIKTRGQQVTLRCSPISGHKSVSWYQQVLGQGPQFIFQYYEKEERGRGNFPDRFSARQFPNYSSELNVNALLLGDSALYLCASSPSGGLETQYFGPGTRLLVL.

This chain links TRBV5-1 with TRBJ2-3; a weak D match, TRBD2 (5 bases). CDR1 is SGHRS, CDR2 YFSETQ, per germline. The CDR3 is 16 residues long. Trimming removed 2 bases from V and 2 bases from J, with 15 bases in between. The CDR3 spells CASSFPLDGITDTQYF. CDR3 DNA: TGCGCCAGCAGCTTCCCACTAGACGGGATCACAGATACGCAGTATTTT.

V usage is TRBV6-5 and J usage is TRBJ1-2; D is ambiguous. Germline CDR1 MNHEY, CDR2 SVGAGI. This CDR3 is built from 12 residues. With 2 bases removed from V and 8 bases from J, the gap between germline ends came to 9 bases. CDR3 in DNA: TGTGCCAGCAGTTACCTAGCGGGGGGCTACACCTTC. Amino acids: CASSYLAGGYTF.

V and J are TRBV20-1 and TRBJ2-6; no definite D call. The CDR3 consists of 15 residues. The germline CDR1 and CDR2 sequences are DFQATT and SNEGSKA (reference sequence). Trimming removed 6 bases at V and 2 bases at J, with 14 bases between. Here the CDR3 reads CSARESGAGANVLTF. For the CDR3, the DNA is TGCAGTGCCCGTGAGTCTGGGGCTGGGGCCAACGTCCTGACTTTC.

This clonotype has only one observation. The V call is TRBV6-5, the J call TRBJ2-7, with 15 positions matching TRBD2. Germline V gene data show CDR1 as MNHEY and CDR2 as SVGAGI. The CDR3 covers 16 residues. J lost 4 bases, V lost 8 bases, and 9 bases had no gene match. CDR3 in amino acids: CASGRTSGRARYEQYF. The CDR3 nucleotides are TGTGCCAGCGGCAGGACTAGCGGGAGGGCCCGATACGAGCAGTACTTC.

This clonotype was detected only once. This sequence joins TRBV10-3 and TRBJ1-1; TRBD1 might be the D (6 bases). The germline CDR1 and CDR2 sequences are ENHRY and SYGVKD. The length of the CDR3 is 12 residues. The V end was cut by 10 bases, the J end by 5 bases, with 14 bases between. CDR3 bases: TGTGCCACCCGGGGGCTGGGGACTGAAGCTTTCTTT. The encoded protein is CATRGLGTEAFF.

The chain joins TRBV29-1 to TRBJ2-5, with a weak D call TRBD1 (5 bases). The V end lost 7 bases, the J end lost 6 bases, and 15 bases lay between the germline ends. The CDR3 has 12 amino acids. CDR1 and CDR2 (germline): SQVTM, ANQGSEA. As DNA, the CDR3 is TGCAGCGCCGAGGCCAGGGCGCAGACCCAGTACTTC. It yields the protein CSAEARAQTQYF. Complete variable domain (other parts from reference TRBV29-1 and TRBJ2-5): SAVISQKPSRDICQRGTSLTIQCQVDSQVTMMFWYRQQPGQSLTLIATANQGSEATYESGFVIDKFPISRPNLTFSTLTVSNMSPEDSSIYLCSAEARAQTQYFGPGTRLLVL.

This clonotype was seen more than once but under ten times. The chain carries TRBV29-1 and TRBJ2-1; D is possibly TRBD2 (6 bases). CDR1 is SQVTM and CDR2 is ANQGSEA in the germline V gene. V dropped 4 bases and J dropped 8 bases, with 15 bases sitting between them. CDR3 length: 13 amino acids. The CDR3 loop reads CSVGSSDIYEQFF. The CDR3 DNA reads as TGCAGCGTTGGATCTAGCGATATCTATGAGCAGTTCTTC.

The chain has TRBV20-1 and TRBJ2-1, with a tentative D call TRBD2 (5 bases). Trimming shortened V by 2 bases and J by 3 bases, and 11 bases separated the two germline ends. The CDR3 loop spans 14 amino acids. Germline lookup yields CDR1 DFQATT and CDR2 SNEGSKA (reference sequence). CDR3 sequence (DNA): TGCAGTGCTAGAAGCGGTTCTCTCTACAATGAGCAGTTCTTC. Its protein is CSARSGSLYNEQFF.

The chain has TRBV7-2 and TRBJ2-3; TRBD2 might be the D (7 bases). Trimming removed 0 bases from V and 5 bases from J, with 18 bases in between. The germline V gene has CDR1 SGHTA and CDR2 FQGNSA. The CDR3 totals 17 residues. The CDR3 DNA is TGTGCCAGCAGCTTAGCGTCTAGGGGGGGGGCAGGAGATACGCAGTATTTT. It translates to CASSLASRGGAGDTQYF.

Note on this clonotype: One end of the junction varies from germline; a read error may be responsible. The CDR3 protein is CASSLAAGRGDTQYF. The CDR3 DNA sequence: TGTGCTAGCAGCTTAGCTGCCGGGAGGGGAGATACGCAGTATTTT. The J gene is TRBJ2-3, the V gene TRBV7-7; 8 bases are a match to TRBD2. CDR1 and CDR2 (germline): SSHAT, FNYEAQ (reference sequence). CDR3 length: 15 amino acids. Full variable domain (outside the CDR3, taken from reference TRBV7-7 and TRBJ2-3): GAGVSQSPRYKVTKRGQDVTLRCDPISSHATLYWYQQALGQGPEFLTYFNYEAQPDKSGLPSDRFSAERPEGSISTLTIQRTEQRDSAMYRCASSLAAGRGDTQYFGPGTRLTVL.

The J gene is TRBJ2-4, the V gene TRBV19, with D possibly matching TRBD1 (6 bases). The end of the DNA fits TRBJ2-7 better, so the J call may be wrong. The CDR3 runs to 14 residues. Germline values: CDR1 LNHDA, CDR2 SQIVND (reference sequence). CDR3 region: CASSIVDSPYEQYF. For the CDR3, the DNA is TGTGCCAGTAGTATAGTGGACAGCCCCTACGAGCAGTACTTC.

The chain is built from TRBV20-1 and TRBJ1-1; tentative D call: TRBD1 (6 bases). The CDR3 has 14 residues. V was trimmed by 4 bases and J by 7 bases, leaving 19 bases between them. Germline V CDR1 and CDR2: DFQATT, SNEGSKA (reference sequence). The CDR3 spells CSAKGGAGIFEAFF. CDR3 sequence (DNA): TGCAGTGCTAAAGGGGGGGCAGGGATTTTTGAAGCTTTCTTT.

V usage is TRBV5-1 and J usage is TRBJ1-1, with D possibly being TRBD1 (5 bases). Germline loops: CDR1 SGHRS, CDR2 YFSETQ. CDR3 length: 14 residues. V was shortened by 4 bases and J by 0 bases, with 10 bases between the two germline ends. CDR3 nucleotide sequence: TGCGCCAGCAGCCAGAAGGGGATGAACACTGAAGCTTTCTTT. Amino acids: CASSQKGMNTEAFF.

This clonotype was recorded a few times. The chain uses TRBV6-6 and TRBJ1-5; the D is unclear. The V end lost 7 bases, the J end lost 4 bases, and 8 bases lay between the germline ends. Germline V gene data show CDR1 as MNHNY and CDR2 as SVGAGI (reference sequence). The CDR3 spans 12 residues. The CDR3 nucleotides read TGTGCCAGCAAGAGCGGTAATCAGCCCCAGCATTTT. Residues: CASKSGNQPQHF.

The genes are TRBV5-1 and TRBJ1-1; 7 bases are a match to TRBD1. Per the germline V gene, CDR1 is SGHRS and CDR2 is YFSETQ. V trimming: 3 bases; J trimming: 6 bases; junction bases outside the gene matches: 11. The CDR3 is 15 residues long. Written as DNA, the CDR3 is TGCGCCAGCAGCTACAAGGGGGCCCACGGCGCTGAAGCTTTCTTT. Translation: CASSYKGAHGAEAFF.

J is TRBJ1-1 and V is TRBV6-6; the D is unclear. The CDR3 loop spans 13 amino acids. CDR1 and CDR2 from the germline V gene are MNHNY and SVGAGI (reference sequence). Trimming pared 3 bases from V and 3 bases from J, leaving 8 bases between. The CDR3 protein is CASSYVPDTEAFF. DNA for the CDR3: TGTGCCAGCAGTTATGTCCCAGACACTGAAGCTTTCTTT.

The chain employs TRBV7-8 and TRBJ1-2, with 10 bases lining up with TRBD1. The ends lost 0 bases at V and 8 bases at J; junction bases unmatched: 9. Per the germline V gene, CDR1 is SGHVS and CDR2 is FQNEAQ. The CDR3 has 16 amino acids. CDR3 sequence (DNA): TGTGCCAGCAGCTTAGCGGGGGACAGGGGAGGTGGAGGCTACACCTTC. Translation: CASSLAGDRGGGGYTF.

The chain has TRBV2 and TRBJ2-5; D call uncertain. Germline V CDR1 and CDR2: SNHLY, FYNNEI. This CDR3 has 13 amino acids. The V and J ends lost 3 bases and 1 base respectively, with 6 bases between them. The CDR3: CASSEPSQETQYF. CDR3 nucleotides: TGTGCCAGCAGTGAGCCTAGCCAAGAGACCCAGTACTTC.

The CDR3 loop is CATRRIGLAQAQYF. CDR3 coding DNA: TGTGCCACCAGGAGGATCGGACTCGCCCAAGCGCAGTATTTT. The V and J genes are TRBV15 and TRBJ2-3, with D perhaps matching TRBD2 (5 bases). Germline CDR1 LNHNV, CDR2 YYDKDF (reference sequence). The CDR3 runs to 14 residues. V lost 6 bases and J 10 bases, leaving 20 bases between the germline ends.

This rearrangement joins TRBV7-6 to TRBJ1-6; D remains unclear. Trimming left V 5 bases short and J 7 bases short, with 24 bases between. In germline, CDR1 is SGHVS, CDR2 FNYEAQ. The CDR3 has 18 residues. CDR3 residues: CASSLKAPSRGGNSPLHF. CDR3 in DNA: TGTGCCAGCAGCCTCAAGGCCCCGAGCCGCGGAGGGAATTCACCCCTCCACTTT.